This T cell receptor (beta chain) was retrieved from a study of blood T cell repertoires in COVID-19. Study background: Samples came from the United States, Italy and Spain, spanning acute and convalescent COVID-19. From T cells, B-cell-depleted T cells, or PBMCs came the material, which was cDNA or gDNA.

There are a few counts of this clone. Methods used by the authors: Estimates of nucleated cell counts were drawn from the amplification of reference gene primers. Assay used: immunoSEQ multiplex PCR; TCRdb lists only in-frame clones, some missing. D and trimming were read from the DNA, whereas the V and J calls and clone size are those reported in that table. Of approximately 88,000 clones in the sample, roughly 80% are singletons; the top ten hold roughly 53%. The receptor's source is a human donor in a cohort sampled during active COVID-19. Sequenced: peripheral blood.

This CDR3 reads CASSPPTGKNTEAFF. In DNA form, the CDR3 reads TGTGCCAGCTCACCACCGACAGGGAAGAACACTGAAGCTTTCTTT. The chain links TRBV18 to TRBJ1-1, with 7 positions matching TRBD1. The V and J ends lost 0 bases and 1 base, in that order; junction bases with no gene match: 2. Germline loops: CDR1 KGHSH, CDR2 LQKENI. This CDR3 has 15 amino acids.